The present T cell receptor (beta chain) was sequenced within a study of beta chain features in type 1 diabetes. This clone was seen only once. Its antigen is not identified. Other DNA sequences in the sample encode the same CDR3. The V gene's germline CDR1 is SQVTM and CDR2 ANQGSEA. V shed 7 bases, J shed 5 bases, and the junction held 5 bases outside the gene matches. The CDR3 totals 12 residues. The study's findings and limits: Shortening of TCRB CDR3s, moderate but significant, appeared in all four CD4+ subsets of Type 1 diabetes patients.

Sequenced material consisted of expressed TCRB transcripts (all of the isolated RNA was reverse transcribed). Using immunoSEQ multiplex PCR, the repertoire was profiled, and TCRdb retains in-frame clones only, with some absent. The sample shows approximately 730,000 clones, around an eighth of them seen only once. The origin of this receptor is a man in his late teens or twenties with type 1 diabetes. The material sequenced was naive CD4+ T cells from blood. The chain carries TRBV29-1 and TRBJ1-1; TRBD1 matches at 9 bases. CDR3 coding DNA: TGCAGCGCACGACAGGGGGGGACTGAAGCTTTCTTT. This encodes CSARQGGTEAFF. The full variable domain, in which reference TRBV29-1 and TRBJ1-1 provide the parts outside the CDR3, is SAVISQKPSRDICQRGTSLTIQCQVDSQVTMMFWYRQQPGQSLTLIATANQGSEATYESGFVIDKFPISRPNLTFSTLTVSNMSPEDSSIYLCSARQGGTEAFFGQGTRLTVV.